This TCR beta chain appears in the sequencing data of a study of PD-L1 blockade in urothelial cancer. About the study: Males with bladder-origin urothelial cancer made up about 85% of the roughly 29 patients. Once treatment had started, blood was analyzed at 3 weeks (second dose) and again at 6 weeks. T cells numbered a median of approximately 130,000 in the blood samples.

The method was immunoSEQ multiplex PCR; TCRdb's version includes in-frame clones alone and lacks a portion of them. The table includes approximately 100,000 clones, around 85% detected once. The CDR3 totals 14 residues. Trimming took 8 bases from V and 1 from J, leaving 12 bases between them. In germline, CDR1 is MDHEN, CDR2 SYDVKM. The chain has TRBV28 and TRBJ1-5; D is perhaps TRBD1 (6 bases). Specimen: PBMCs, collected around atezolizumab (anti-PD-L1) treatment. This TCR derives from a man in his fifties with urothelial cancer. CDR3 residues: CASLQGGSNQPQHF. In DNA, the CDR3 is TGTGCCAGCCTACAGGGAGGGAGCAATCAGCCCCAGCATTTT.